These 12 T cell receptor beta chains came from one sample sequenced in a study of blood T cell repertoires in COVID-19. Generated by immunoSEQ multiplex PCR, the TCRdb table keeps only in-frame clones and is missing some. The data show roughly 380,000 clones, approximately 89% seen once. The sample comprised peripheral blood. The source is a woman aged 55 to 70 with COVID-19, enrolled during active disease.

J is TRBJ2-2 and V is TRBV12-5, with a tentative D call TRBD1 (6 bases). Trimming cost V 9 bases and J 3 bases, with 11 bases left between them. Germline V lookup: CDR1 LGHNT, CDR2 FRNRAP. This CDR3 has 13 amino acids. The CDR3 nucleotides read TGTGCTAGCTGGACAGTTCACACCGGGGAGCTGTTTTTT. Its protein product is CASWTVHTGELFF. Combining the CDR3 with reference TRBV12-5 and TRBJ2-2 gives the whole variable domain DARVTQTPRHKVTEMGQEVTMRCQPILGHNTVFWYRQTMMQGLELLAYFRNRAPLDDSGMPKDRFSAEMPDATLATLKIQPSEPRDSAVYFCASWTVHTGELFFGEGSRLTVL.

This chain joins TRBV29-1 and TRBJ1-2, with 9 positions matching TRBD1. The CDR3 loop spans 13 amino acids. V gave up 6 bases and J gave up 4 bases; unmatched junction bases: 6. Germline V gives CDR1 SQVTM, CDR2 ANQGSEA. The CDR3 loop is CSVWDRAFYGYTF. The CDR3 DNA reads as TGCAGCGTCTGGGACAGGGCCTTCTATGGCTACACCTTC.

The chain is built from TRBV5-4 and TRBJ2-5, with D tentatively TRBD1 (6 bases). The V end lost 3 bases, the J end lost 5 bases, and 20 bases lay between the germline ends. The CDR3 is 16 amino acids. Germline CDR1 and CDR2: SGHNT and YYREEE (reference sequence). The CDR3 spells CASSYSRSGVRETQYF. The DNA of the CDR3 is TGTGCCAGCAGCTATTCAAGATCAGGGGTACGGGAGACCCAGTACTTC.

This clone has only one observation. This rearrangement joins TRBV6-5 to TRBJ1-1, with a possible D match to TRBD1 (6 bases). There are 12 residues in the CDR3. Germline V gene lookup returns CDR1 MNHEY and CDR2 SVGAGI. Trimming shortened V by 4 bases and J by 5 bases, and 8 bases separated the two germline ends. The CDR3 region has the DNA TGTGCCAGCAGTTTTAGGGGGACTGAAGCTTTCTTT. It is translated as CASSFRGTEAFF.

This chain connects TRBV6-2 or TRBV6-3 to TRBJ2-7; TRBD2 aligns across 7 bases. The V gene end was trimmed by 5 bases and the J gene end by 4 bases; junction bases not matched to a gene: 8. There are 14 residues in the CDR3. Germline V gives CDR1 MNHEY, CDR2 SVGEGT. For the CDR3, the DNA is TGTGCCAGCAGTGGGACGGGGGGAAGGTACGAGCAGTACTTC. It is translated as CASSGTGGRYEQYF.

The genes are TRBV5-5 and TRBJ1-5; D not resolved. Germline values: CDR1 SGHKS, CDR2 YYEKEE (reference sequence). The CDR3 spans 13 residues. The ends were cut back, 2 bases at V and 5 bases at J, with 8 bases in the middle. CDR3 region: CASSFGQDQPQHF. CDR3 DNA sequence: TGTGCCAGCAGCTTTGGGCAGGATCAGCCCCAGCATTTT.

The chain uses TRBV18 and TRBJ2-5, with D possibly matching TRBD1 (6 bases). This CDR3 is built from 14 residues. Germline loops: CDR1 KGHSH, CDR2 LQKENI. With 6 bases removed from V and 1 base from J, the gap between germline ends came to 12 bases. CDR3 residues: CASSLRGSQETQYF. The CDR3 coding sequence is TGTGCCAGCTCGCTCAGGGGTTCCCAAGAGACCCAGTACTTC.

The chain is built from TRBV5-4 and TRBJ2-7, with 8 bases that match TRBD1. The ends lost 4 bases at V and 6 bases at J; junction bases unmatched: 9. This CDR3 contains 14 residues. Germline V gene data show CDR1 as SGHNT and CDR2 as YYREEE (reference sequence). The CDR3 loop reads CASSEDRDPREQYF. CDR3 DNA: TGTGCCAGCAGCGAGGACAGGGATCCTCGCGAGCAGTACTTC.

This clone was seen just once. This sequence joins TRBV6-5 and TRBJ1-1; D unclear. The CDR3 loop spans 15 amino acids. V gave up 0 bases and J gave up 0 bases, with 8 bases separating them. Germline lookup yields CDR1 MNHEY and CDR2 SVGAGI. CDR3: CASSYSAGLNTEAFF. In DNA, the CDR3 is TGTGCCAGCAGTTACTCTGCAGGCCTGAACACTGAAGCTTTCTTT.

This chain joins TRBV7-8 and TRBJ1-2; 7 bases line up with TRBD1. Germline CDR1 is SGHVS and CDR2 is FQNEAQ. The CDR3 runs to 14 residues. The V segment lost 5 bases and the J segment 7 bases; nucleotides outside the gene matches: 10. CDR3 loop: CASSTDRVRGGYTF. Written as DNA, the CDR3 is TGTGCCAGCAGCACCGACAGGGTGAGAGGTGGCTACACCTTC. The full variable domain, completed using reference TRBV7-8 and TRBJ1-2, is GAGVSQSPRYKVAKRGQDVALRCDPISGHVSLFWYQQALGQGPEFLTYFQNEAQLDKSGLPSDRFFAERPEGSVSTLKIQRTQQEDSAVYLCASSTDRVRGGYTFGSGTRLTVV.

This clone was detected only a few times. The chain couples TRBV6-5 to TRBJ1-2; TRBD1 agrees at 8 bases. Germline V CDR1 and CDR2: MNHEY, SVGAGI. The CDR3 totals 14 residues. Trimming took 5 bases from V and 5 from J; bases not matched to a gene: 7. CDR3 bases: TGTGCCAGCAGTCCCGACAGGGGCCCATATGGCTACACCTTC. Its translation is CASSPDRGPYGYTF.

The chain has TRBV10-2 and TRBJ1-2; tentatively, D is TRBD1 (6 bases). V lost 4 bases and J lost 7, with 19 bases in between. The CDR3 has 15 residues. Germline V gives CDR1 WSHSY, CDR2 SAAADI. The CDR3 DNA is TGCGCCAGCAGTGTTGGGGGGGCGCTGGTCTCTGGCTACACCTTC. Encoded protein: CASSVGGALVSGYTF.